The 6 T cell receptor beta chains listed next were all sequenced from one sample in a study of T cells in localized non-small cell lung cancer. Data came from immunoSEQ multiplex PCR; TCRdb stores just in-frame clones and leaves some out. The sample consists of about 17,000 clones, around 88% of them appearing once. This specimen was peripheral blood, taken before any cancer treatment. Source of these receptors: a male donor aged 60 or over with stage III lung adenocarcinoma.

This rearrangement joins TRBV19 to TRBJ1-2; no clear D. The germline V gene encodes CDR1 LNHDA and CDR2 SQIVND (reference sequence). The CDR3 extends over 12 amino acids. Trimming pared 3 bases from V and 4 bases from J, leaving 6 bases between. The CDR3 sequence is CASSMVGYGYTF. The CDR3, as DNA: TGTGCCAGTAGTATGGTAGGCTATGGCTACACCTTC.

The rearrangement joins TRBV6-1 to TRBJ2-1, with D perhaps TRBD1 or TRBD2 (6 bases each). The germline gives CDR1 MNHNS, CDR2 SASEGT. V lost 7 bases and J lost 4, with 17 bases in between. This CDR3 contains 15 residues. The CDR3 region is CASTPLGGGYNEQFF. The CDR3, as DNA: TGTGCCAGCACCCCACTAGGAGGGGGTTACAATGAGCAGTTCTTC.

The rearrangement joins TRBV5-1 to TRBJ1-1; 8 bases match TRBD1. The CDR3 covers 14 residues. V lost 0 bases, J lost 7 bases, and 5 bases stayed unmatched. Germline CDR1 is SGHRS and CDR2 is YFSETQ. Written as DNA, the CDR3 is TGCGCCAGCAGCTTGGCAGGGGGCCCCAGTGAAGCTTTCTTT. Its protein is CASSLAGGPSEAFF.

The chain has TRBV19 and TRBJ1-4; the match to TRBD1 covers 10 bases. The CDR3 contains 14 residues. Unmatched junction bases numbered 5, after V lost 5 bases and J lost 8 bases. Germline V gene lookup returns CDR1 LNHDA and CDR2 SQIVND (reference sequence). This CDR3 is CASSGQGDPEKLFF. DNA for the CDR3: TGTGCCAGTAGTGGACAGGGGGATCCCGAAAAACTGTTTTTT. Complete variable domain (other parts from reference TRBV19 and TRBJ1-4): DGGITQSPKYLFRKEGQNVTLSCEQNLNHDAMYWYRQDPGQGLRLIYYSQIVNDFQKGDIAEGYSVSREKKESFPLTVTSAQKNPTAFYLCASSGQGDPEKLFFGSGTQLSVL.

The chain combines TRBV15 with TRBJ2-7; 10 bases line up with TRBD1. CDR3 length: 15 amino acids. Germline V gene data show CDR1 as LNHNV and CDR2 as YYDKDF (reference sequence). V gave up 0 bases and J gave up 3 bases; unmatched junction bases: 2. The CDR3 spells CATSRDRTGGYEQYF. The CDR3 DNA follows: TGTGCCACCAGCAGAGATCGGACAGGGGGCTACGAGCAGTACTTC.

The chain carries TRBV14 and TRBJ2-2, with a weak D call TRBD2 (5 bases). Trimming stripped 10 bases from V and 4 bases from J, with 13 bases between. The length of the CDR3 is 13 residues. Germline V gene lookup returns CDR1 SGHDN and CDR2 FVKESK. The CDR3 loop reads CATSTTTTGELFF. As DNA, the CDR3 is TGTGCCACCTCGACTACTACCACCGGGGAGCTGTTTTTT.